What follows describes a single T cell receptor (beta chain). Antigen unknown. The sample comes from a study of T cell responses to AZD1222 COVID-19 vaccine. Whole-study results and caveats: Repertoires were sampled only after the peak T cell response. Donor demographics were predominantly white British with a female majority; clonal diversity may be underestimated.

The assay was immunoSEQ multiplex PCR, and TCRdb's table has in-frame clones only and misses some. This table has 130,000 to 150,000 clones, 91% appearing once. The V gene lost 2 bases and the J gene lost 4 bases, with 16 bases spanning the gap. The germline V gene encodes CDR1 SGHNT and CDR2 YYREEE (reference sequence). The CDR3 totals 16 residues. The source material was peripheral blood, sampled on day 0 of AZD1222 vaccination. This TCR was sampled from an adult in good health. V gene TRBV5-4 combines with J gene TRBJ2-1, with a possible D match to TRBD2 (7 bases). CDR3 DNA sequence: TGTGCCAGCAGCTTTTTCGCGGGGGCGGCTTACAATGAGCAGTTCTTC. It is translated as CASSFFAGAAYNEQFF.